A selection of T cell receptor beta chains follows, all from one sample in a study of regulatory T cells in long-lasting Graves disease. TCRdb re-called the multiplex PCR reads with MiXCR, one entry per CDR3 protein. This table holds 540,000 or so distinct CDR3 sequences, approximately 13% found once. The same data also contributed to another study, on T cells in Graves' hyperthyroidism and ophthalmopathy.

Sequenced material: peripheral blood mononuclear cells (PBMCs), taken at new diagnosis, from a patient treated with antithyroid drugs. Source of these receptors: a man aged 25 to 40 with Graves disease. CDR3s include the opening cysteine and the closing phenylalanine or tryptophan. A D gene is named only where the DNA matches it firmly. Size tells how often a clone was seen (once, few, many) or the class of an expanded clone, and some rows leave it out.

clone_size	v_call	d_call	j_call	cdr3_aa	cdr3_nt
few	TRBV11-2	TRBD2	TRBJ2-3	CASSLGGGSPTDTQYF	TGTGCCAGCAGCCTGGGGGGGGGATCCCCCACAGATACGCAGTATTTT
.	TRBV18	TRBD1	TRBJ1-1	CASSGPGGSTEAFF	TGTGCCAGCTCAGGACCAGGGGGCAGCACTGAAGCTTTCTTT
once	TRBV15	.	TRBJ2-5	CATSRLPRMGERETQYF	TGTGCCACCAGCCGCTTGCCGAGAATGGGGGAGCGAGAGACCCAGTACTTC
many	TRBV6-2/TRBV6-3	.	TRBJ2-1	CASSYGGAIRTYGEQFF	TGTGCCAGCAGTTACGGGGGGGCTATACGGACATACGGTGAGCAGTTCTTC
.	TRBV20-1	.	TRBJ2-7	CSAGALRYEQYF	TGCAGTGCTGGGGCTCTTCGTTACGAGCAGTACTTC
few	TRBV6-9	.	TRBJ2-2	CASSYWEAGTGELFF	TGTGCCAGCAGTTATTGGGAGGCGGGCACCGGGGAGCTGTTTTTT
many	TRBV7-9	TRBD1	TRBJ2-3	CASSPGQILDTQYF	TGTGCCAGCAGCCCGGGACAGATATTGGATACGCAGTATTTT
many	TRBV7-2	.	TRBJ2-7	CASSLADYEQYF	TGTGCCAGCAGCTTAGCGGATTACGAGCAGTACTTC
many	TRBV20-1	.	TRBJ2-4	CSARGLGGAKNIQYF	TGCAGTGCTAGAGGCCTCGGGGGCGCCAAAAACATTCAGTACTTC
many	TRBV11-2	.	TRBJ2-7	CASSSLGYGEQYF	TGTGCCAGCAGTTCCCTAGGGTATGGCGAGCAGTACTTC
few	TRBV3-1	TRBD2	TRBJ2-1	CASSQEGGTSPYEQFF	TGTGCCAGCAGCCAAGAAGGGGGGACTAGCCCCTATGAGCAGTTCTTC
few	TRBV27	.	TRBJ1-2	CASSRSGPQRGGYTF	TGTGCCAGCAGTCGATCCGGGCCCCAAAGGGGTGGCTACACCTTC
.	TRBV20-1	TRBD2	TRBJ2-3	CSAGRLAGGKDTQYF	TGCAGTGCTGGTAGACTAGCGGGAGGTAAAGATACGCAGTATTTT
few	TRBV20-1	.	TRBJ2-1	CSASLGLQFPHNEQFF	TGCAGTGCTTCCCTGGGACTCCAATTCCCCCACAATGAGCAGTTCTTC
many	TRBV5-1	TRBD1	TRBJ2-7	CASSWGQTNYEQYF	TGCGCCAGCAGCTGGGGACAGACTAACTACGAGCAGTACTTC
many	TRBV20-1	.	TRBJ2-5	CSASLGRWGTQYF	TGCAGTGCTAGTCTTGGCCGATGGGGGACCCAGTACTTC
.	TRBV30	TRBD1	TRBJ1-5	CAWSEGTGAQPQHF	TGTGCCTGGAGTGAGGGGACAGGGGCCCAGCCCCAGCATTTT
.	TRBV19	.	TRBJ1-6	CASSIDWQVTNSPLHF	TGTGCCAGTAGTATAGATTGGCAGGTCACGAATTCACCCCTCCACTTT
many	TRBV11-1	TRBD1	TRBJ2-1	CASSSWTGHNEQFF	TGTGCCAGCAGCTCCTGGACAGGCCACAATGAGCAGTTCTTC
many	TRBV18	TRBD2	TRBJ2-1	CASSRMSGDLEEQFF	TGTGCCAGCTCACGCATGAGCGGGGATTTAGAGGAGCAGTTCTTC
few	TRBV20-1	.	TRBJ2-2	CSARDRVFSGELFF	TGCAGTGCTAGAGATAGGGTGTTTTCCGGGGAGCTGTTTTTT
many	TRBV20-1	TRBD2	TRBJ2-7	CSLAASGDLGEQYF	TGCAGCCTAGCTGCTAGCGGGGACCTGGGGGAGCAGTACTTC